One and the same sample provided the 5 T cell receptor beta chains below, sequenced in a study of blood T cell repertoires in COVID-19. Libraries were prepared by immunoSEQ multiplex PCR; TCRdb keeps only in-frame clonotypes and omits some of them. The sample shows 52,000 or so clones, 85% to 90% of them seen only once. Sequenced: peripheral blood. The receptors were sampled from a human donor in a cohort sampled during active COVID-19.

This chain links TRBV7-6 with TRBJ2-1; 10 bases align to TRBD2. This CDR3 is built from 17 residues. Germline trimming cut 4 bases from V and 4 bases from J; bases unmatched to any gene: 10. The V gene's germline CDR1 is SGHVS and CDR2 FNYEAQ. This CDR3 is CASSWSQREGRYNEQFF. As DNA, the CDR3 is TGTGCCAGCAGCTGGTCCCAGCGGGAGGGCCGATACAATGAGCAGTTCTTC.

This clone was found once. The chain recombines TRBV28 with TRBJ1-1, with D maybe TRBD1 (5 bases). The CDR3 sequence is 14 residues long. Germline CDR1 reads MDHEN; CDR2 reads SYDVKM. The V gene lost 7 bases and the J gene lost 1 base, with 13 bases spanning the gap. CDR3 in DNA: TGTGCCAGCAACTCCCTTGGGGCGAACACTGAAGCTTTCTTT. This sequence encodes CASNSLGANTEAFF.

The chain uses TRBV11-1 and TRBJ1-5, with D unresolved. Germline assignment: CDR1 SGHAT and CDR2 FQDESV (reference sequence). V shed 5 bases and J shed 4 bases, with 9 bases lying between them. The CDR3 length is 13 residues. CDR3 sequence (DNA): TGTGCCAGCAGCAGAGGCCCTAATCAGCCCCAGCATTTT. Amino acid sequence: CASSRGPNQPQHF.

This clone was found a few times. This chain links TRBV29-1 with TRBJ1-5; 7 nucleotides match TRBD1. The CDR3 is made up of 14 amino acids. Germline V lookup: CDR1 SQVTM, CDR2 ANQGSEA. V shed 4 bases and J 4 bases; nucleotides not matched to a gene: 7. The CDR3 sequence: CSVAPGQQNQPQHF. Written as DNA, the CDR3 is TGCAGCGTTGCCCCGGGACAGCAAAATCAGCCCCAGCATTTT.

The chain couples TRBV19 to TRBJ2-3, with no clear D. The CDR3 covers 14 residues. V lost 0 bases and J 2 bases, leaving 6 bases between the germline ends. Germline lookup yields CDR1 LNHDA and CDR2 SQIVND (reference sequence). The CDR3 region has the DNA TGTGCCAGTAGTATAGATCCGTCCACAGATACGCAGTATTTT. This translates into CASSIDPSTDTQYF.